The following is a TCR beta chain sequence with its context. Its antigen is unknown. Sample-barcoded 5' priming and a J-beta primer mix drove a second PCR of about 7 to 11 cycles. Per-sample output comprised a minimum of 2.5 million paired-end reads containing CDR3. TCRdb recomputed calls from the 5' RACE reads with MiXCR, one row per CDR3 protein. The table lists 1.5 million to 2 million distinct CDR3 sequences, around 50% of them singletons, with over 2% in the top ten. These data originate in a study of blood T cells in healthy people across ages. Study conclusions and caveats: Among long-lived donors, naive CD4+ cells were more numerous and diversity higher than in aged donors.

This CDR3 region has 15 residues. Per germline, CDR1 SGHRS and CDR2 YFSETQ. Trimming stripped 4 bases from V and 2 bases from J, with 14 bases between. The people who gave samples were healthy Caucasians from Russia, aged about 6 to 100. It was around 10 milliliters of peripheral blood that were drawn from each donor. This clonotype was obtained from a middle-aged woman in good health. The V and J genes are TRBV5-1 and TRBJ2-3; the D call may be TRBD1 or TRBD2 (6 bases each). Input material: blood. Written as DNA, the CDR3 is TGCGCCAGCAGCGTAGTCCGGGGGCCCACAGATACGCAGTATTTT. Its translation is CASSVVRGPTDTQYF.